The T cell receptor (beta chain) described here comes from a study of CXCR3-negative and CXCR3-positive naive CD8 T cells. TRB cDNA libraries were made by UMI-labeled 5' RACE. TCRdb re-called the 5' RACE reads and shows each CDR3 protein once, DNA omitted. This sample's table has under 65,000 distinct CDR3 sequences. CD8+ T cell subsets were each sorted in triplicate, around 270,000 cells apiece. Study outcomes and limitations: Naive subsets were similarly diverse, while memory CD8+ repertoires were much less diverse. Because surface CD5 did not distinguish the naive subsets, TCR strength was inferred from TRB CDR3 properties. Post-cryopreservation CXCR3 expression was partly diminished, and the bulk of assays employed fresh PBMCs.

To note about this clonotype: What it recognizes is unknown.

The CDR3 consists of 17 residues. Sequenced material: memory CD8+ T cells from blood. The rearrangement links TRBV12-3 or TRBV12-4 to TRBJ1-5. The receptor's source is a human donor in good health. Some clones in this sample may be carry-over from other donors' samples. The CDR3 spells CARGPDGYVLGNQPQHF.